The rows below give T cell receptor beta chains drawn from one sample of a study of blood T cell repertoires in COVID-19. Profiled with immunoSEQ multiplex PCR; TCRdb holds only in-frame clones, not every one. Found here are about 250,000 clones, roughly 88% of them singletons; the top ten hold more than 4%. Input material: PBMCs or T cells enriched from blood (not recorded which). The receptors shown here come from a woman younger than 45 who had recovered from COVID-19. Each CDR3 is given with its conserved first and last residue. The order of the fields is CDR3 length, J gene, V gene, D gene, CDR3 protein. A D gene is named only where the DNA matches it firmly.

CDR3 length: 14; J gene: TRBJ2-5; V gene: TRBV5-1; D gene: NA; CDR3 protein: CASSFRARQETQYF
CDR3 length: 15; J gene: TRBJ1-4; V gene: TRBV30; D gene: TRBD1; CDR3 protein: CAWTNTGGVNEKLFF
CDR3 length: 18; J gene: TRBJ1-1; V gene: TRBV5-6; D gene: NA; CDR3 protein: CASRTRRGTKLGRTEAFF
CDR3 length: 16; J gene: TRBJ2-3; V gene: TRBV18; D gene: TRBD2; CDR3 protein: CASSPSSSGRYDTQYF
CDR3 length: 16; J gene: TRBJ2-2; V gene: TRBV9; D gene: TRBD2; CDR3 protein: CASSPGTRDLDGELFF
CDR3 length: 13; J gene: TRBJ1-1; V gene: TRBV10-1; D gene: NA; CDR3 protein: CATSPGGGTEAFF
CDR3 length: 15; J gene: TRBJ2-3; V gene: TRBV20-1; D gene: TRBD2; CDR3 protein: CSASRASGFTDTQYF
CDR3 length: 12; J gene: TRBJ2-5; V gene: TRBV4-1; D gene: NA; CDR3 protein: CASSQVAETQYF
CDR3 length: 15; J gene: TRBJ2-2; V gene: TRBV9; D gene: NA; CDR3 protein: CASSSRQYLTGELFF
CDR3 length: 15; J gene: TRBJ2-3; V gene: TRBV3-1/TRBV3-2; D gene: NA; CDR3 protein: CASSPHGESTDTQYF
CDR3 length: 12; J gene: TRBJ1-1; V gene: TRBV30; D gene: NA; CDR3 protein: CASMEGGAEAFF
CDR3 length: 13; J gene: TRBJ1-1; V gene: TRBV19; D gene: NA; CDR3 protein: CASRLQGNTEAFF
CDR3 length: 14; J gene: TRBJ2-2; V gene: TRBV5-6; D gene: NA; CDR3 protein: CASSLGRNTGELFF
CDR3 length: 15; J gene: TRBJ2-1; V gene: TRBV5-1; D gene: TRBD2; CDR3 protein: CASSSSGSNYNEQFF
CDR3 length: 14; J gene: TRBJ1-1; V gene: TRBV5-1; D gene: NA; CDR3 protein: CASSLGHLNTEAFF
CDR3 length: 12; J gene: TRBJ1-2; V gene: TRBV29-1; D gene: TRBD1; CDR3 protein: CSVDREDYGYTF
CDR3 length: 14; J gene: TRBJ1-3; V gene: TRBV11-2; D gene: TRBD1; CDR3 protein: CASSAGTAGNTIYF
CDR3 length: 13; J gene: TRBJ1-4; V gene: TRBV18; D gene: NA; CDR3 protein: CASSPPTDEKLFF
CDR3 length: 14; J gene: TRBJ1-5; V gene: TRBV27; D gene: NA; CDR3 protein: CASKYRAGAEPQHF
CDR3 length: 17; J gene: TRBJ2-5; V gene: TRBV7-8; D gene: TRBD2; CDR3 protein: CASSRGTSGILRETQYF
CDR3 length: 16; J gene: TRBJ2-7; V gene: TRBV27; D gene: TRBD2; CDR3 protein: CATSNILAGAVYEQYF
CDR3 length: 17; J gene: TRBJ1-1; V gene: TRBV12-2; D gene: NA; CDR3 protein: CASRSHCGRLPNTEAFF
CDR3 length: 15; J gene: TRBJ1-1; V gene: TRBV5-6; D gene: TRBD1; CDR3 protein: CASSFQAGGRTEAFF
CDR3 length: 13; J gene: TRBJ1-1; V gene: TRBV2; D gene: NA; CDR3 protein: CASRDSLNTEAFF
CDR3 length: 16; J gene: TRBJ1-3; V gene: TRBV11-2; D gene: NA; CDR3 protein: CASSLTDSTSGNTIYF
CDR3 length: 16; J gene: TRBJ1-3; V gene: TRBV6-5; D gene: NA; CDR3 protein: CASSYGSSSSGNTIYF
CDR3 length: 15; J gene: TRBJ2-5; V gene: TRBV28; D gene: TRBD2; CDR3 protein: CASSPGLAGTETQYF
CDR3 length: 14; J gene: TRBJ2-7; V gene: TRBV7-3; D gene: NA; CDR3 protein: CASPTSGANYEQYF
CDR3 length: 13; J gene: TRBJ1-1; V gene: TRBV7-2; D gene: NA; CDR3 protein: CASSLGWALEAFF
CDR3 length: 12; J gene: TRBJ2-7; V gene: TRBV5-8; D gene: NA; CDR3 protein: CASSLVRGYLYF
CDR3 length: 14; J gene: TRBJ2-7; V gene: TRBV20-1; D gene: NA; CDR3 protein: CSASSLVESYEQYF
CDR3 length: 15; J gene: TRBJ2-7; V gene: TRBV19; D gene: TRBD1; CDR3 protein: CASSIGTGEVYEQYF
CDR3 length: 15; J gene: TRBJ2-3; V gene: TRBV7-9; D gene: TRBD1; CDR3 protein: CASSSRTGKADTQYF
CDR3 length: 12; J gene: TRBJ1-1; V gene: TRBV29-1; D gene: NA; CDR3 protein: CSVEGRWTEAFF
CDR3 length: 15; J gene: TRBJ1-1; V gene: TRBV7-9; D gene: NA; CDR3 protein: CASSLAQGQFQEAFF
CDR3 length: 15; J gene: TRBJ1-3; V gene: TRBV28; D gene: NA; CDR3 protein: CASSLTWGGGNTIYF
CDR3 length: 13; J gene: TRBJ1-2; V gene: TRBV7-9; D gene: TRBD1; CDR3 protein: CASSPGQGGGYTF
CDR3 length: 18; J gene: TRBJ2-3; V gene: TRBV24-1; D gene: TRBD1; CDR3 protein: CATSAFFGQGQTTDTQYF
CDR3 length: 14; J gene: TRBJ1-2; V gene: TRBV6-5; D gene: NA; CDR3 protein: CASRRVGVNYGYTF
CDR3 length: 14; J gene: TRBJ2-1; V gene: TRBV7-8; D gene: TRBD1; CDR3 protein: CASSFGTGVFEQFF
CDR3 length: 15; J gene: TRBJ2-7; V gene: TRBV5-1; D gene: NA; CDR3 protein: CASRGEGDLLYEQYF
CDR3 length: 13; J gene: TRBJ1-2; V gene: TRBV27; D gene: NA; CDR3 protein: CASSLGGSQGYTF
CDR3 length: 16; J gene: TRBJ2-1; V gene: TRBV7-9; D gene: NA; CDR3 protein: CASSLGVGGARDEQFF
CDR3 length: 13; J gene: TRBJ1-2; V gene: TRBV18; D gene: NA; CDR3 protein: CASSPSEPYGYTF
CDR3 length: 16; J gene: TRBJ1-6; V gene: TRBV7-2; D gene: NA; CDR3 protein: CASSFPRGVNHSPLHF
CDR3 length: 14; J gene: TRBJ2-7; V gene: TRBV10-3; D gene: TRBD2; CDR3 protein: CAISESSGVYEQYF
CDR3 length: 13; J gene: TRBJ2-7; V gene: TRBV12-3/TRBV12-4; D gene: NA; CDR3 protein: CASSQYTSYEQYF
CDR3 length: 14; J gene: TRBJ1-1; V gene: TRBV5-5; D gene: NA; CDR3 protein: CASSFGQGYTEAFF
CDR3 length: 18; J gene: TRBJ2-3; V gene: TRBV18; D gene: TRBD2; CDR3 protein: CASSPKTSGGASTDTQYF
CDR3 length: 14; J gene: TRBJ1-1; V gene: TRBV2; D gene: NA; CDR3 protein: CASSETGPNTEAFF
CDR3 length: 15; J gene: TRBJ2-1; V gene: TRBV30; D gene: NA; CDR3 protein: CAWSEGAGAYNEQFF
CDR3 length: 13; J gene: TRBJ2-5; V gene: TRBV19; D gene: TRBD1; CDR3 protein: CASWGQEQETQYF
CDR3 length: 14; J gene: TRBJ1-1; V gene: TRBV27; D gene: TRBD1; CDR3 protein: CATAVQGASTEAFF